One and the same sample provided the 2 T cell receptor beta chains below, sequenced in a study of spatial heterogeneity in lung cancer (dated by TCRdb to the late 2010s). Library generation was performed with 5' RACE. These reads were obtained on a NextSeq 500. TCRdb applied fastp at Q25 and MiXCR to the public reads, then kept only in-frame beta chains. When rows share a CDR3 protein, they turn into one entry using the most common DNA and genes. Present in this sample are approximately 92,000 distinct CDR3 sequences, roughly 12% of which were seen just once. The ten largest clonotypes hold about 38% of the sample. The time point label here, explained by the study, means: sample taken at primary tumor resection. The sample here was PBMCs, taken at surgery. These TCRs come from a male donor with early-stage non-small cell lung cancer.

This clonotype was detected only a few times. This chain's CDR3 is CASSYTIGTAGNTIYF. The CDR3 DNA is TGTGCCAGCAGTTACACGATCGGGACCGCTGGAAACACCATATATTTT. The V and J genes are TRBV6-5 and TRBJ1-3; weak D call: TRBD1 (5 bases). Germline values: CDR1 MNHEY, CDR2 SVGAGI. Trimming removed 2 bases from V and 2 bases from J, with 13 bases in between. The CDR3 is 16 amino acids.

The chain carries TRBV27 and TRBJ1-1, with D maybe TRBD1 (5 bases). This CDR3 region has 14 residues. Trimming cost V 6 bases and J 5 bases, with 16 bases left between them. Germline-derived CDR1 and CDR2 are MNHEY and SMNVEV (reference sequence). The chain's CDR3 is CASRMMGGGTEAFF. Written as DNA, the CDR3 is TGTGCCAGCAGAATGATGGGGGGAGGGACTGAAGCTTTCTTT.